This is a list of T cell receptor beta chains from one sample in a study of blood T cell repertoires in COVID-19. Clones were sequenced by immunoSEQ multiplex PCR, and TCRdb holds only the in-frame ones, with some missing. Here the sample spans about 160,000 clones, about 87% being singletons. Sequencing was done on a sample of peripheral blood. The receptors stem from a man at least 80 years old with acute or convalescent COVID-19. CDR3s include the opening cysteine and the closing phenylalanine or tryptophan. Each record gives: J gene, clone size, D gene, V gene, CDR3 protein, CDR3 DNA. The D gene is left open where the match is weak. Clone size, where shown, is once, few, many, or a class for clones that have expanded.

j_call: TRBJ2-5; clone_size: NA; d_call: TRBD2; v_call: TRBV30; cdr3_aa: CAWRGGTKETQYF; cdr3_nt: TGTGCCTGGAGGGGAGGGACGAAGGAGACCCAGTACTTC
j_call: TRBJ1-2; clone_size: NA; d_call: NA; v_call: TRBV28; cdr3_aa: CASSSGPDYGYTF; cdr3_nt: TGTGCCAGCAGTTCAGGGCCAGACTATGGCTACACCTTC
j_call: TRBJ2-1; clone_size: NA; d_call: NA; v_call: TRBV5-1; cdr3_aa: CASSLVAGSYNEQFF; cdr3_nt: TGCGCCAGCAGCTTGGTGGCAGGGTCCTACAATGAGCAGTTCTTC
j_call: TRBJ2-1; clone_size: NA; d_call: NA; v_call: TRBV10-3; cdr3_aa: CAISGRTGRLVQDYNEQFF; cdr3_nt: TGTGCCATCAGTGGGCGCACGGGGAGACTAGTCCAGGACTACAATGAGCAGTTCTTC
j_call: TRBJ1-5; clone_size: NA; d_call: TRBD1; v_call: TRBV6-6; cdr3_aa: CASSTLLQGNQPQHF; cdr3_nt: TGTGCCAGCAGTACGTTGCTACAGGGGAATCAGCCCCAGCATTTT
j_call: TRBJ2-1; clone_size: NA; d_call: TRBD1; v_call: TRBV2; cdr3_aa: CASSEQGAYNEQFF; cdr3_nt: TGTGCCAGCAGTGAACAGGGGGCGTACAATGAGCAGTTCTTC
j_call: TRBJ2-1; clone_size: NA; d_call: TRBD1; v_call: TRBV28; cdr3_aa: CASSFTDRADNEQFF; cdr3_nt: TGTGCCAGCAGTTTTACGGACAGGGCCGACAATGAGCAGTTCTTC
j_call: TRBJ2-7; clone_size: NA; d_call: TRBD1; v_call: TRBV5-8; cdr3_aa: CASSLGWDRVPYEQYF; cdr3_nt: TGTGCCAGCAGCTTGGGGTGGGACAGGGTCCCCTACGAGCAGTACTTC
j_call: TRBJ1-5; clone_size: NA; d_call: NA; v_call: TRBV27; cdr3_aa: CASSLGVRSNQPQHF; cdr3_nt: TGTGCCAGCAGTTTAGGCGTGAGGAGCAATCAGCCCCAGCATTTT
j_call: TRBJ1-2; clone_size: NA; d_call: NA; v_call: TRBV11-2; cdr3_aa: CASSLPGQYYGYTF; cdr3_nt: TGTGCCAGCAGCTTACCAGGACAGTACTATGGCTACACCTTC
j_call: TRBJ2-2; clone_size: few; d_call: TRBD1; v_call: TRBV5-1; cdr3_aa: CASSWQGAPGELFF; cdr3_nt: TGCGCCAGCAGCTGGCAGGGGGCGCCCGGGGAGCTGTTTTTT
j_call: TRBJ1-1; clone_size: NA; d_call: NA; v_call: TRBV5-4; cdr3_aa: CASSLAGGGGRAFF; cdr3_nt: TGTGCCAGCAGCTTGGCCGGCGGGGGGGGAAGGGCTTTCTTT
j_call: TRBJ2-7; clone_size: NA; d_call: TRBD2; v_call: TRBV11-3; cdr3_aa: CASSPFSGRANEQYF; cdr3_nt: TGTGCCAGCAGCCCGTTTAGCGGGAGGGCCAACGAGCAGTACTTC
j_call: TRBJ2-7; clone_size: NA; d_call: NA; v_call: TRBV21-1; cdr3_aa: CASSTDRVHEQYF; cdr3_nt: TGTGCCAGCAGCACCGACAGGGTCCACGAGCAGTACTTC
j_call: TRBJ1-4; clone_size: NA; d_call: TRBD1; v_call: TRBV2; cdr3_aa: CASGPGGQGGFSEKLFF; cdr3_nt: TGTGCCAGCGGCCCTGGAGGCCAGGGGGGTTTTTCTGAAAAACTGTTTTTT
j_call: TRBJ2-5; clone_size: NA; d_call: TRBD2; v_call: TRBV7-2; cdr3_aa: CASSLLGGGTQYF; cdr3_nt: TGTGCCAGCAGCTTACTTGGGGGGGGTACCCAGTACTTC
j_call: TRBJ2-1; clone_size: NA; d_call: TRBD2; v_call: TRBV27; cdr3_aa: CASSFGGGRFNEQFF; cdr3_nt: TGTGCCAGCAGTTTCGGTGGCGGGAGGTTCAATGAGCAGTTCTTC
j_call: TRBJ1-2; clone_size: NA; d_call: NA; v_call: TRBV10-3; cdr3_aa: CAISESAGANYGYTF; cdr3_nt: TGTGCCATCAGTGAGTCGGCGGGAGCTAACTATGGCTACACCTTC
j_call: TRBJ2-7; clone_size: NA; d_call: TRBD1; v_call: TRBV23-1; cdr3_aa: CPRSRQGNEQYF; cdr3_nt: TGCCCCCGCAGTCGACAGGGGAACGAGCAGTACTTC
j_call: TRBJ1-1; clone_size: NA; d_call: NA; v_call: TRBV19; cdr3_aa: CASSIGAREAFF; cdr3_nt: TGTGCCAGTAGTATAGGTGCTAGGGAAGCTTTCTTT
j_call: TRBJ2-1; clone_size: NA; d_call: TRBD1; v_call: TRBV10-3; cdr3_aa: CAIKGAGGSYNEQFF; cdr3_nt: TGTGCCATCAAGGGGGCAGGGGGCTCCTACAATGAGCAGTTCTTC
j_call: TRBJ1-2; clone_size: NA; d_call: TRBD1; v_call: TRBV9; cdr3_aa: CASSLTGQGAVGYTF; cdr3_nt: TGTGCCAGCAGCCTCACTGGACAGGGGGCGGTTGGCTACACCTTC
j_call: TRBJ1-1; clone_size: NA; d_call: NA; v_call: TRBV2; cdr3_aa: CASSAGMNTEAFF; cdr3_nt: TGTGCCAGCAGTGCGGGTATGAACACTGAAGCTTTCTTT
j_call: TRBJ1-2; clone_size: NA; d_call: TRBD1; v_call: TRBV5-1; cdr3_aa: CASSSWDREGYTF; cdr3_nt: TGCGCCAGCAGCTCCTGGGACAGGGAAGGCTACACCTTC
j_call: TRBJ1-2; clone_size: NA; d_call: NA; v_call: TRBV23-1; cdr3_aa: CASSPPLGQPEAPDYGYTF; cdr3_nt: TGCGCCAGCAGTCCGCCCCTTGGACAACCAGAAGCCCCCGACTATGGCTACACCTTC
j_call: TRBJ2-7; clone_size: NA; d_call: TRBD1; v_call: TRBV5-1; cdr3_aa: CASSLAGTGGRYYEQYF; cdr3_nt: TGCGCCAGCAGCTTGGCGGGCACAGGGGGTAGGTACTACGAGCAGTACTTC
j_call: TRBJ2-2; clone_size: NA; d_call: NA; v_call: TRBV24-1; cdr3_aa: CATRSGGPNTGELFF; cdr3_nt: TGTGCCACCCGATCCGGAGGACCGAACACCGGGGAGCTGTTTTTT
j_call: TRBJ2-3; clone_size: once; d_call: NA; v_call: TRBV3-1/TRBV3-2; cdr3_aa: CASSQGGLADTQYF; cdr3_nt: TGTGCCAGCAGCCAAGGGGGGCTAGCAGATACGCAGTATTTT
j_call: TRBJ2-5; clone_size: NA; d_call: NA; v_call: TRBV28; cdr3_aa: CASSFVGTSETQYF; cdr3_nt: TGTGCCAGCAGTTTTGTCGGGACTTCGGAGACCCAGTACTTC
j_call: TRBJ1-2; clone_size: NA; d_call: NA; v_call: TRBV19; cdr3_aa: CASSRAGVIDYGYTF; cdr3_nt: TGTGCCAGTAGCAGGGCGGGGGTCATAGACTATGGCTACACCTTC
j_call: TRBJ2-7; clone_size: NA; d_call: TRBD1; v_call: TRBV7-8; cdr3_aa: CASSPTTGGSYEQYF; cdr3_nt: TGTGCCAGCAGCCCAACAACAGGGGGTAGCTACGAGCAGTACTTC
j_call: TRBJ2-1; clone_size: NA; d_call: TRBD2; v_call: TRBV10-3; cdr3_aa: CSTSGNNNEQFF; cdr3_nt: TGTTCCACTAGCGGCAACAACAATGAGCAGTTCTTC
j_call: TRBJ1-3; clone_size: NA; d_call: TRBD1; v_call: TRBV2; cdr3_aa: CASSDDRGSGNTIYF; cdr3_nt: TGTGCCAGCAGTGATGACAGGGGCTCTGGAAACACCATATATTTT
j_call: TRBJ2-1; clone_size: NA; d_call: TRBD1; v_call: TRBV11-3; cdr3_aa: CASSLGQGPHNEQFF; cdr3_nt: TGTGCCAGCAGCTTGGGACAGGGGCCCCACAATGAGCAGTTCTTC
j_call: TRBJ1-6; clone_size: NA; d_call: NA; v_call: TRBV18; cdr3_aa: CASSPPNSGSSPLHF; cdr3_nt: TGTGCCAGCTCACCACCCAACAGTGGCTCCTCACCCCTCCACTTT
j_call: TRBJ1-5; clone_size: NA; d_call: TRBD1; v_call: TRBV4-2; cdr3_aa: CASSQESGQGLQPQHF; cdr3_nt: TGTGCCAGCAGCCAAGAATCCGGACAGGGACTTCAGCCCCAGCATTTT
j_call: TRBJ1-4; clone_size: NA; d_call: NA; v_call: TRBV7-9; cdr3_aa: CASSENGSNEKLFF; cdr3_nt: TGTGCCAGCAGCGAAAACGGTTCTAATGAAAAACTGTTTTTT
j_call: TRBJ2-1; clone_size: NA; d_call: TRBD2; v_call: TRBV19; cdr3_aa: CASSIGLAGGMIFF; cdr3_nt: TGTGCCAGTAGTATAGGGCTAGCGGGAGGGATGATATTCTTC
j_call: TRBJ2-1; clone_size: NA; d_call: NA; v_call: TRBV19; cdr3_aa: CASSTLARAYNEQFF; cdr3_nt: TGTGCCAGTAGTACCCTAGCGCGGGCCTACAATGAGCAGTTCTTC
j_call: TRBJ1-5; clone_size: NA; d_call: TRBD1; v_call: TRBV3-1/TRBV3-2; cdr3_aa: CASSYGTDSNQPQHF; cdr3_nt: TGTGCCAGCAGCTATGGGACAGATAGCAATCAGCCCCAGCATTTT
j_call: TRBJ2-5; clone_size: NA; d_call: TRBD1; v_call: TRBV28; cdr3_aa: CASSFGDRGKETQYF; cdr3_nt: TGTGCCAGCAGTTTTGGGGACAGGGGCAAAGAGACCCAGTACTTC
j_call: TRBJ2-7; clone_size: NA; d_call: NA; v_call: TRBV6-5; cdr3_aa: CASRGAGVYEQYF; cdr3_nt: TGTGCCAGCAGGGGCGCCGGGGTCTACGAGCAGTACTTC
j_call: TRBJ2-1; clone_size: NA; d_call: NA; v_call: TRBV3-1/TRBV3-2; cdr3_aa: CASSHQGQNYNEQFF; cdr3_nt: TGTGCCAGCAGCCATCAAGGACAGAATTACAATGAGCAGTTCTTC
j_call: TRBJ2-5; clone_size: NA; d_call: TRBD1; v_call: TRBV18; cdr3_aa: CASSYTGGAETQYF; cdr3_nt: TGTGCCAGCTCATATACAGGGGGCGCGGAGACCCAGTACTTC
j_call: TRBJ1-3; clone_size: NA; d_call: NA; v_call: TRBV20-1; cdr3_aa: CSASGGSALGNTIYF; cdr3_nt: TGCAGTGCTAGTGGGGGCAGTGCCTTAGGAAACACCATATATTTT
j_call: TRBJ1-1; clone_size: NA; d_call: NA; v_call: TRBV27; cdr3_aa: CASSLSSGANTEAFF; cdr3_nt: TGTGCCAGCAGTTTATCCTCGGGAGCGAACACTGAAGCTTTCTTT
j_call: TRBJ2-7; clone_size: NA; d_call: TRBD1; v_call: TRBV27; cdr3_aa: CASRSQGLSYEQYF; cdr3_nt: TGTGCCAGCAGATCACAGGGGTTGAGCTACGAGCAGTACTTC
j_call: TRBJ1-5; clone_size: NA; d_call: NA; v_call: TRBV7-2; cdr3_aa: CASSRGGNQPQHF; cdr3_nt: TGTGCCAGCAGCAGGGGTGGCAATCAGCCCCAGCATTTT
j_call: TRBJ2-5; clone_size: NA; d_call: TRBD2; v_call: TRBV5-5; cdr3_aa: CASSGFKREMGETQYF; cdr3_nt: TGTGCCAGCAGCGGCTTTAAGCGGGAGATGGGAGAGACCCAGTACTTC
j_call: TRBJ2-3; clone_size: NA; d_call: NA; v_call: TRBV10-3; cdr3_aa: CAISESISDTQYF; cdr3_nt: TGTGCCATCAGTGAGTCAATTTCGGATACGCAGTATTTT
j_call: TRBJ1-5; clone_size: NA; d_call: TRBD1; v_call: TRBV4-1; cdr3_aa: CASSQAGQGAFQPQHF; cdr3_nt: TGCGCCAGCAGCCAAGCAGGACAGGGGGCGTTTCAGCCCCAGCATTTT
j_call: TRBJ2-2; clone_size: NA; d_call: TRBD1; v_call: TRBV7-7; cdr3_aa: CASSLTGGSTGELFF; cdr3_nt: TGTGCCAGCAGCCTCACAGGGGGCAGCACCGGGGAGCTGTTTTTT
j_call: TRBJ1-2; clone_size: NA; d_call: TRBD1; v_call: TRBV7-9; cdr3_aa: CASSLVWDRANYGYTF; cdr3_nt: TGTGCCAGCAGCTTAGTTTGGGACAGGGCCAACTATGGCTACACCTTC
j_call: TRBJ2-1; clone_size: NA; d_call: NA; v_call: TRBV5-1; cdr3_aa: CASSSGTVSYNEQFF; cdr3_nt: TGCGCCAGCAGCTCGGGGACTGTCTCCTACAATGAGCAGTTCTTC
j_call: TRBJ1-2; clone_size: NA; d_call: TRBD1; v_call: TRBV2; cdr3_aa: CASMGTGVSYTF; cdr3_nt: TGTGCCAGCATGGGGACAGGGGTTAGCTACACCTTC
j_call: TRBJ1-2; clone_size: NA; d_call: TRBD1; v_call: TRBV9; cdr3_aa: CASSPGQGLYGYTF; cdr3_nt: TGTGCCAGCAGCCCAGGACAGGGATTATATGGCTACACCTTC
j_call: TRBJ1-6; clone_size: NA; d_call: TRBD1; v_call: TRBV14; cdr3_aa: CASNRQGNSPLHF; cdr3_nt: TGTGCCAGCAACAGACAGGGTAATTCACCCCTCCACTTT
j_call: TRBJ1-2; clone_size: NA; d_call: NA; v_call: TRBV6-5; cdr3_aa: CASRTPTANGYTF; cdr3_nt: TGTGCCAGCAGGACCCCGACAGCTAATGGCTACACCTTC
j_call: TRBJ1-6; clone_size: NA; d_call: NA; v_call: TRBV19; cdr3_aa: CASGQFNSPLHF; cdr3_nt: TGTGCCAGCGGACAGTTTAATTCACCCCTCCACTTT